The rows below give T cell receptor beta chains drawn from one sample of a study of T cell changes during pregnancy in multiple sclerosis. Repertoires were generated with immunoSEQ multiplex PCR, while TCRdb's copy carries only in-frame clones and drops some. Counted here are fewer than 85,000 clones, approximately 92% occurring once; the ten biggest clones make up about 2%. Source: peripheral blood, taken in the second trimester of pregnancy. Receptors originate from a female donor with multiple sclerosis, enrolled in a pregnancy study. Each CDR3 is given with its conserved first and last residue. D genes are given only for firm matches. Clone size is shown for a subset of rows, as once, few, many or a class of expanded clone.

. | . | TRBJ2-5 | TRBV30 | TGTGCCTGGAGCCCGGGGGGCCGAAGGGAGACCCAGTACTTC | CAWSPGGRRETQYF
. | . | TRBJ2-7 | TRBV30 | TGTGCCTGGAGTCGTCTGGCAGGGGTCGACGAGCAGTACTTC | CAWSRLAGVDEQYF
. | . | TRBJ1-4 | TRBV5-6 | TGTGCCAGCAGTGGCGGGAGCGAAAAACTGTTTTTT | CASSGGSEKLFF
. | TRBD1 | TRBJ1-2 | TRBV6-1 | TGTGCCAGCAGTGAAGCGCCGGGACAGGAGGACGGCTACACCTTC | CASSEAPGQEDGYTF
. | . | TRBJ2-7 | TRBV2 | TGTGCCAGCACAGGGGGGCGCGAGCAGTACTTC | CASTGGREQYF
once | . | TRBJ2-1 | TRBV11-3 | TGTGCCAGCAGCTTGGGACTCCAAAATGAGCAGTTCTTC | CASSLGLQNEQFF
once | . | TRBJ1-1 | TRBV30 | TGTGCCTGGAGTGTAGGGGAATTCACTGAAGCTTTCTTT | CAWSVGEFTEAFF
. | TRBD2 | TRBJ2-7 | TRBV19 | TGTGCCAGTAGTCCTCTAGCGGGACACGAGCAGTACTTC | CASSPLAGHEQYF
. | TRBD1 | TRBJ2-5 | TRBV5-1 | TGCGCCAGCAGCATAATGGGACAGGGGGAGACCCAGTACTTC | CASSIMGQGETQYF
. | TRBD1 | TRBJ2-2 | TRBV7-2 | TGTGCCAGCAGCTTTGGGGCCGGGACAGCAATTTCCACCGGGGAGCTGTTTTTT | CASSFGAGTAISTGELFF
. | . | TRBJ1-5 | TRBV29-1 | TGCAGCGTTGGTGGCAGCAATCAGCCCCAGCATTTT | CSVGGSNQPQHF
. | TRBD2 | TRBJ2-7 | TRBV27 | TGTGCCAGCAGTTTTCTAGCGGGGAGCTACGAGCAGTACTTC | CASSFLAGSYEQYF
. | . | TRBJ1-2 | TRBV9 | TGTGCCAGCAGCGTATCAAATAACTATGGCTACACCTTC | CASSVSNNYGYTF
medium-sized | . | TRBJ1-2 | TRBV4-1 | TGCGCCAGCAGCCAAGGGAGGGAGACCTATGGCTACACCTTC | CASSQGRETYGYTF
. | . | TRBJ2-3 | TRBV11-3 | TGTGCCAGCAGCTTGGGAGCGGATAGCACAGATACGCAGTATTTT | CASSLGADSTDTQYF
. | . | TRBJ2-4 | TRBV2 | TGTGCCAGCAGTGAAGGGACTTATAAAAACATTCAGTACTTC | CASSEGTYKNIQYF
. | . | TRBJ1-1 | TRBV28 | TGTGCCAGCAGTTTCATGACTGGTTCGGGGGGAAGAGCTTTCTTT | CASSFMTGSGGRAFF
. | . | TRBJ1-5 | TRBV10-2 | TGCGCCAGCAGTGAGAGCGGGATGAGCAATCAGCCCCAGCATTTT | CASSESGMSNQPQHF
. | TRBD2 | TRBJ2-4 | TRBV11-2 | TGTGCCAGCAGCTTAATAGCGGGGGGGATCTTGGCCAAAAACATTCAGTACTTC | CASSLIAGGILAKNIQYF
. | . | TRBJ1-5 | TRBV30 | TGTGCCTGGAGTTCAGGGTTTTCGCAGCCCCAGCATTTT | CAWSSGFSQPQHF
. | . | TRBJ2-3 | TRBV4-3 | TGCGCCAGCAGCCACCGAATCTACCTGACTAGTTTTCGGGCAGATACGCAGTATTTT | CASSHRIYLTSFRADTQYF
. | TRBD1 | TRBJ1-1 | TRBV9 | TGTGCCAGCAGCGTAGACGACAGGGGGCCTGAAGCTTTCTTT | CASSVDDRGPEAFF
once | TRBD1 | TRBJ2-6 | TRBV5-7 | TGTGCCAGCAGGTCCGACAGGGGGCCGAAACGGGCTGGGGCCAACGTCCTGACTTTC | CASRSDRGPKRAGANVLTF
. | TRBD1 | TRBJ2-5 | TRBV5-4 | TGTGCCAGCAGCTTGGCGGGACAGGGTGCGACCCAGTACTTC | CASSLAGQGATQYF
. | . | TRBJ2-5 | TRBV29-1 | TGCAGCGACGGCGGGGTAGAGACCCAGTACTTC | CSDGGVETQYF
. | . | TRBJ1-3 | TRBV6-6 | TGTGCCAGCAGTTACGGGCAGCCCTCTGGAAACACCATATATTTT | CASSYGQPSGNTIYF
. | TRBD1 | TRBJ2-5 | TRBV7-6 | TGTGCCAGCAGCTTAGCGACAGGGGGAATCGAAGAGACCCAGTACTTC | CASSLATGGIEETQYF
once | . | TRBJ1-1 | TRBV4-3 | TGCGCCAGCAGCCAAGGCGGGGGCTGGGACACTGAAGCTTTCTTT | CASSQGGGWDTEAFF
. | TRBD2 | TRBJ2-1 | TRBV11-1 | TGTGCCAGCAGCCAAATAGGGACTAGCGGGCTGGGCGGGGAGCAGTTCTTC | CASSQIGTSGLGGEQFF
. | TRBD2 | TRBJ2-3 | TRBV5-5 | TGTGCCAGCAGCTCCGGGACTAGGGAGGCAGATACGCAGTATTTT | CASSSGTREADTQYF
. | TRBD2 | TRBJ2-2 | TRBV19 | TGTGCCAGTAGTTCTAGCGGGAGGACCGGGGAGCTGTTTTTT | CASSSSGRTGELFF
once | TRBD1 | TRBJ2-2 | TRBV7-9 | TGTGCCAGCAGCCCAGGGACAGGGCGGTTCACCGGGGAGCTGTTTTTT | CASSPGTGRFTGELFF
. | . | TRBJ1-1 | TRBV13 | TGTGCCAGCAGCTTAGCCCTCGGGGGGCGGGACACTGAAGCTTTCTTT | CASSLALGGRDTEAFF
. | TRBD1 | TRBJ1-1 | TRBV7-9 | TGTGCCAGCAGCTCCACGGGACAGGGGAACACTGAAGCTTTCTTT | CASSSTGQGNTEAFF
. | . | TRBJ2-3 | TRBV7-3 | TGTGCCAGCAGCTTAACGCGGCCGCAAGAAAAAAAGTATTTT | CASSLTRPQEKKYF
. | TRBD2 | TRBJ2-1 | TRBV7-9 | TGTGCCAGCAGCTTAGGGGGCGGGAGTGAGCAGTTCTTC | CASSLGGGSEQFF
. | . | TRBJ2-7 | TRBV5-6 | TGTGCCAGCAGCTTGGGACGGGACTACGAGCAGTACTTC | CASSLGRDYEQYF
. | . | TRBJ2-7 | TRBV4-3 | TGCGCCAGCAGCCAAGAGGGAAGGACGGGAGAGCAGTACTTC | CASSQEGRTGEQYF